These 32 T cell receptor beta chains came from one sample sequenced in a study of T cell changes during pregnancy in multiple sclerosis. Some clones are missing from TCRdb's copy, which holds only in-frame ones; the method was immunoSEQ multiplex PCR. Here the sample spans approximately 40,000 clones, 80% to 95% being singletons. The sample here was CD4+ T cells from peripheral blood mononuclear cells, taken before pregnancy. These receptors were taken from a female donor with multiple sclerosis, enrolled in a pregnancy study.

The count of this clone is one. The chain couples TRBV5-4 to TRBJ1-6; 10 nucleotides align to TRBD1. The CDR3 loop spans 15 amino acids. In germline, CDR1 is SGHNT, CDR2 YYREEE (reference sequence). Unmatched junction bases numbered 6, after V lost 4 bases and J lost 8 bases. CDR3 in DNA: TGTGCCAGCAGCCTCCGACAGGGGGCTCATTCACCCCTCCACTTT. Translating gives CASSLRQGAHSPLHF.

This clone was detected a few times. The chain carries TRBV6-1 and TRBJ1-1; the match to TRBD1 covers 7 bases. J lost 0 bases, V lost 6 bases, and 4 bases had no gene match. Germline loops: CDR1 MNHNS, CDR2 SASEGT. CDR3 length: 14 residues. As DNA, the CDR3 is TGTGCCAGCAGCCTACAGGGGATGAACACTGAAGCTTTCTTT. Its protein product is CASSLQGMNTEAFF.

The table lists this clone with a count of one. V gene TRBV18 combines with J gene TRBJ2-3; maybe TRBD1 (8 bases). V was trimmed by 3 bases and J by 4 bases, leaving 17 bases between them. The CDR3 is made up of 16 amino acids. Germline CDR1 KGHSH, CDR2 LQKENI. CDR3 amino acids: CASSPDRGGSADTQYF. CDR3 DNA sequence: TGTGCCAGCTCACCCGACAGGGGAGGGTCCGCAGATACGCAGTATTTT.

The J gene is TRBJ2-7, the V gene TRBV19, with D tentatively TRBD1 (6 bases). This CDR3 spans 14 amino acids. The germline gives CDR1 LNHDA, CDR2 SQIVND (reference sequence). Trimming took 9 bases from V and 4 from J, leaving 19 bases between them. CDR3: CASQKTGYGYEQYF. Written as DNA, the CDR3 is TGTGCCAGCCAAAAAACAGGGTACGGGTACGAGCAGTACTTC.

This chain joins TRBV5-4 and TRBJ1-2; 8 bases are shared with TRBD1. Trimming took 9 bases from V and 8 from J; bases not matched to a gene: 6. Germline V gene lookup returns CDR1 SGHNT and CDR2 YYREEE (reference sequence). The CDR3 contains 11 residues. This CDR3 is CATQGAGGYTF. CDR3 sequence (DNA): TGTGCCACCCAGGGGGCGGGCGGCTACACCTTC.

V and J are TRBV12-5 and TRBJ2-2, with D tentatively TRBD1 (6 bases). The CDR3 is 19 amino acids. The germline V and J ends were trimmed by 4 bases and 3 bases, with 24 bases remaining between them. Germline V CDR1 and CDR2: LGHNT, FRNRAP. Here the CDR3 DNA reads TGTGCTAGTGGTTCCCTCACAGGGCTCAGTTTATGGGACACCGGGGAGCTGTTTTTT. Amino acid sequence: CASGSLTGLSLWDTGELFF.

This chain joins TRBV7-2 and TRBJ2-1, with 11 bases that match TRBD1. From germline, CDR1 is SGHTA and CDR2 FQGNSA. The CDR3 runs 15 residues. With V trimmed by 4 bases and J by 3 bases, 2 bases remained unmatched. DNA of the CDR3: TGTGCCAGCAGCTGGGGGACAGGGGGCTACAATGAGCAGTTCTTC. Protein sequence: CASSWGTGGYNEQFF.

The chain uses TRBV4-3 and TRBJ1-4; D possibly corresponds to TRBD1 (5 bases). Trimming took off 1 base at V and 7 bases at J, with 13 bases between the two ends. The germline gives CDR1 LGHNA, CDR2 YSLEER. The CDR3 runs to 15 residues. CDR3 DNA sequence: TGCGCCAGCAGCCAAGCCGGGGGATTTGCTGAAAAACTGTTTTTT. As protein: CASSQAGGFAEKLFF.

The chain links TRBV19 to TRBJ1-6; D is unresolved. The CDR3 consists of 14 residues. Germline CDR1 reads LNHDA; CDR2 reads SQIVND (reference sequence). The V end lost 6 bases, the J end lost 10 bases, and 16 bases lay between the germline ends. The DNA for the CDR3 is TGTGCCAGTAGACCACTCCGGGGAAGGTCACCCCTCCACTTT. Protein product: CASRPLRGRSPLHF.

The V call is TRBV6-6, the J call TRBJ1-3, with D uncertain. Germline V CDR1 and CDR2: MNHNY, SVGAGI (reference sequence). Trimming cost V 7 bases and J 0 bases, with 13 bases left between them. The length of the CDR3 is 15 residues. CDR3 residues: CASKPGLLSGNTIYF. The CDR3 DNA reads TGTGCCAGCAAGCCAGGATTACTCTCTGGAAACACCATATATTTT.

J is TRBJ2-2 and V is TRBV6-5; possible D gene TRBD2, 6 bases. The CDR3 is 15 residues long. Germline CDR1 reads MNHEY; CDR2 reads SVGAGI. The V and J ends lost 5 bases and 11 bases respectively, with 21 bases between them. The CDR3 DNA follows: TGTGCCAGCAGTACTCCGGGAGCTATTTTATCAGAGCTGTTTTTT. Its protein is CASSTPGAILSELFF.

The chain links TRBV19 to TRBJ1-5; D is perhaps TRBD1 (6 bases). The length of the CDR3 is 14 residues. Per germline, CDR1 LNHDA and CDR2 SQIVND (reference sequence). Trimming took off 1 base at V and 6 bases at J, with 10 bases between the two ends. CDR3 bases: TGTGCCAGTAGTATAGCTAGCAGGGGTCAGCCCCAGCATTTT. Translating gives CASSIASRGQPQHF.

The V gene is TRBV5-1, the J gene TRBJ2-2; D might be TRBD1 (5 bases). Trimming took off 0 bases at V and 5 bases at J, with 11 bases between the two ends. CDR1 SGHRS and CDR2 YFSETQ come from the germline V gene. CDR3 length: 15 amino acids. CDR3 residues: CASSLEGRATGELFF. The CDR3 DNA is TGCGCCAGCAGCTTGGAGGGCAGGGCTACCGGGGAGCTGTTTTTT. Supplemented by reference TRBV5-1 and TRBJ2-2, the full variable domain reads KAGVTQTPRYLIKTRGQQVTLSCSPISGHRSVSWYQQTPGQGLQFLFEYFSETQRNKGNFPGRFSGRQFSNSRSEMNVSTLELGDSALYLCASSLEGRATGELFFGEGSRLTVL.

V usage is TRBV6-5 and J usage is TRBJ2-3; TRBD1 might be the D (5 bases). Trimming took off 6 bases at V and 3 bases at J, with 10 bases between the two ends. Germline CDR1 is MNHEY and CDR2 is SVGAGI. The CDR3 has 13 residues. The CDR3 region is CASSLPGTDTQYF. As DNA, the CDR3 is TGTGCCAGCAGCCTACCAGGGACAGATACGCAGTATTTT.

This clone was recorded a few times. The genes are TRBV7-8 and TRBJ1-5; D gene unclear. V lost 4 bases to trimming and J lost 6 bases, with 10 bases between them. This CDR3 has 13 amino acids. CDR1 is SGHVS and CDR2 is FQNEAQ in the germline V gene. CDR3 amino acids: CASSSSGSQPQHF. CDR3 coding DNA: TGTGCCAGCAGCTCGAGCGGGAGTCAGCCCCAGCATTTT.

This chain uses TRBV7-2 with TRBJ1-2, with D possibly being TRBD1 (5 bases). Germline CDR1 SGHTA, CDR2 FQGNSA. V was cut by 2 bases and J by 8 bases, with 12 bases left in between. The CDR3 extends over 13 amino acids. The CDR3 loop reads CASSLTGPAGYTF. DNA of the CDR3: TGTGCCAGCAGCTTAACAGGTCCCGCAGGCTACACCTTC.

The V call is TRBV28, the J call TRBJ1-5; tentatively, D is TRBD1 (5 bases). Germline V gives CDR1 MDHEN, CDR2 SYDVKM. The CDR3 has 15 residues. Deletions cut 8 bases from V and 1 base from J, with 15 bases between. CDR3 loop: CASRTGGVSNQPQHF. Written as DNA, the CDR3 is TGTGCCAGCCGAACGGGGGGGGTGAGCAATCAGCCCCAGCATTTT. The full variable domain, with the rest looked up from reference TRBV28 and TRBJ1-5, is DVKVTQSSRYLVKRTGEKVFLECVQDMDHENMFWYRQDPGLGLRLIYFSYDVKMKEKGDIPEGYSVSREKKERFSLILESASTNQTSMYLCASRTGGVSNQPQHFGDGTRLSIL.

The gene calls are TRBV4-3 and TRBJ2-2, with D possibly TRBD1 on 6 matching bases. The CDR3 spans 17 residues. The V end was cut by 1 base, the J end by 0 bases, with 12 bases between. Germline V gene sequence: CDR1 LGHNA, CDR2 YSLEER. The CDR3 region has the DNA TGCGCCAGCAGCCAAGGAAACAGGGCGCCGAACACCGGGGAGCTGTTTTTT. Amino acid sequence: CASSQGNRAPNTGELFF.

The genes are TRBV27 and TRBJ1-5, with TRBD1 identical over 10 bases. Germline assignment: CDR1 MNHEY and CDR2 SMNVEV (reference sequence). V lost 4 bases to trimming and J lost 1 base; unmatched junction nucleotides: 13. The CDR3 contains 19 residues. CDR3 DNA: TGTGCCAGCAGTTCGTCCCGGGACAGGGGATTATCGAGCAATCAGCCCCAGCATTTT. Protein product: CASSSSRDRGLSSNQPQHF.

This chain joins TRBV29-1 and TRBJ2-7, with D unclear. The CDR3 contains 12 residues. Trimming removed 5 bases from V and 0 bases from J, with 8 bases in between. Germline CDR1 SQVTM, CDR2 ANQGSEA. The CDR3 is CSVSWSSYEQYF. The CDR3, as DNA: TGCAGCGTTAGTTGGAGCTCCTACGAGCAGTACTTC.

This chain uses TRBV7-9 with TRBJ2-7; D is uncertain. The CDR3 loop spans 15 amino acids. Trimming shortened V by 5 bases and J by 2 bases, and 16 bases separated the two germline ends. The germline V gene encodes CDR1 SEHNR and CDR2 FQNEAQ (reference sequence). The CDR3 bases are TGTGCCAGCAGCATAGATGGGCAGCCTACCTACGAGCAGTACTTC. Its protein is CASSIDGQPTYEQYF.

This clone showed up just a few times. The V and J genes are TRBV6-1 and TRBJ2-5; the match to TRBD2 covers 7 bases. Germline assignment: CDR1 MNHNS and CDR2 SASEGT. V dropped 5 bases and J dropped 5; count of bases not matched to a gene: 5. This CDR3 region has 13 residues. The CDR3 loop reads CASSSGRRETQYF. CDR3 in DNA: TGTGCCAGCAGTTCCGGGAGGAGGGAGACCCAGTACTTC.

This chain connects TRBV11-2 to TRBJ2-7; 13 bases line up with TRBD2. Germline-derived CDR1 and CDR2 are SGHAT and FQNNGV. The CDR3 is 15 residues long. V was pared by 6 bases and J by 2 bases, with 4 bases of the junction left unmatched. Here the CDR3 reads CASRRLAGGTYEQYF. In nucleotides, the CDR3 is TGTGCCAGCAGGAGACTAGCGGGAGGAACCTACGAGCAGTACTTC. Full variable domain (rest looked up from reference TRBV11-2 and TRBJ2-7): EAGVAQSPRYKIIEKRQSVAFWCNPISGHATLYWYQQILGQGPKLLIQFQNNGVVDDSQLPKDRFSAERLKGVDSTLKIQPAKLEDSAVYLCASRRLAGGTYEQYFGPGTRLTVT.

The genes are TRBV4-1 and TRBJ1-1; no reliable D call. The length of the CDR3 is 16 residues. Germline V gives CDR1 MGHRA, CDR2 YSYEKL. The germline V and J ends were trimmed by 0 bases and 4 bases, with 15 bases remaining between them. CDR3 sequence: CASSQDRGERVTEAFF. In DNA, the CDR3 is TGCGCCAGCAGCCAAGATCGCGGGGAACGTGTCACTGAAGCTTTCTTT.

This chain connects TRBV6-1 to TRBJ2-1; D possibly corresponds to TRBD1 (6 bases). V was clipped by 2 bases and J by 4 bases, with 18 bases between them. This CDR3 contains 17 residues. Looked up from germline, CDR1 is MNHNS and CDR2 is SASEGT. CDR3 residues: CASSERPGRGLYNEQFF. Here the CDR3 DNA reads TGTGCCAGCAGTGAACGCCCAGGCAGGGGCCTATACAATGAGCAGTTCTTC.

The rearrangement links TRBV19 to TRBJ1-1; 8 bases are shared with TRBD1. The trim removed 2 bases at V and 1 base at J, leaving 6 bases unmatched. Germline V CDR1 and CDR2: LNHDA, SQIVND (reference sequence). The CDR3 has 16 amino acids. The DNA of the CDR3 is TGTGCCAGTAGTATACCCGGACAGGGCGGGAACACTGAAGCTTTCTTT. Protein: CASSIPGQGGNTEAFF.

The V gene is TRBV7-9, the J gene TRBJ2-7, with TRBD2 identical over 8 bases. Trimming cost V 5 bases and J 0 bases; bases outside gene matches: 6. The length of the CDR3 is 15 residues. The germline gives CDR1 SEHNR, CDR2 FQNEAQ (reference sequence). The CDR3 DNA is TGTGCCAGCAGCATTAGCGGGGCGAGCTCCTACGAGCAGTACTTC. Translated, it gives CASSISGASSYEQYF.

The genes are TRBV9 and TRBJ2-1, with 11 positions matching TRBD2. Germline V gene lookup returns CDR1 SGDLS and CDR2 YYNGEE. CDR3 size: 18 residues. The ends lost 2 bases at V and 3 bases at J; junction bases unmatched: 10. The CDR3 bases are TGTGCCAGCAGCGTTGTTGCGGCTAGCGGGAGGCTCTACAATGAGCAGTTCTTC. Translating gives CASSVVAASGRLYNEQFF.

The chain links TRBV1 to TRBJ1-6. TRBV1 constitutes a pseudogene. The CDR3 sequence is 21 residues long. The CDR3 spells CTSSQPTGWDSQGYYNSPLHF. CDR3 in DNA: TGCACCAGCAGCCAACCGACCGGCTGGGACTCCCAAGGATACTATAATTCACCCCTCCACTTT.

The chain uses TRBV6-1 and TRBJ1-1; D is unclear. The CDR3 length is 11 residues. Per germline, CDR1 MNHNS and CDR2 SASEGT. V was cut by 7 bases and J by 5 bases, with 8 bases left in between. The CDR3 is CASNRGTEAFF. The DNA for the CDR3 is TGTGCCAGCAATAGAGGGACTGAAGCTTTCTTT.

The CDR3 DNA reads TGTGCCAGCAGCTTACTTAGGGGGGAAGCTTTCTTT. Its protein product is CASSLLRGEAFF. This chain connects TRBV7-2 to TRBJ1-1; a possible D gene is TRBD1 (6 bases). With 2 bases removed from V and 8 bases from J, the gap between germline ends came to 9 bases. The germline CDR1 and CDR2 sequences are SGHTA and FQGNSA. The CDR3 covers 12 residues.

The chain combines TRBV11-2 with TRBJ1-1; 9 nucleotides match TRBD1. The CDR3 totals 13 residues. Per germline, CDR1 SGHAT and CDR2 FQNNGV. The V gene end was trimmed by 1 base and the J gene end by 11 bases; junction bases not matched to a gene: 5. The CDR3 bases are TGTGCCAGCAGCTTAGCACAGGGGGCAACGGCTTTCTTT. The encoded protein is CASSLAQGATAFF.